This TCR beta chain was captured in a study of type 1 regulatory T cells. The overall study: T-allo10 is a Tr1-enriched, alloantigen-specific CD4 T cell product made in vitro.

CDR1 and CDR2 (germline): PRHDT, FYEKMQ (reference sequence). CDR3 size: 11 residues. The V end was cut by 5 bases, the J end by 2 bases, with 2 bases between. Graft donor-derived T-allo10 cells were described as host-alloantigen-specific, anergic, and alloantigen-specifically suppressive. Details on this clonotype: No antigen is known for it.

Via MiXCR, TCRdb re-called the reads, giving one row per CDR3 protein. The sample has 60,000 to 80,000 distinct CDR3 sequences, roughly three fifths seen once. The rearrangement joins TRBV13 to TRBJ2-3, with D uncertain. Sequenced: cultured T cells, either the whole culture or a sorted T cell fraction (not recorded which). The subset: Tr1-enriched cell product generated in vitro against host alloantigens. The TCR sequence derives from a human donor in good health. DNA for the CDR3: TGTGCCAGCAGCCCCACAGATACGCAGTATTTT. Protein product: CASSPTDTQYF.